The 18 T cell receptor beta chains reported below all come from one sample, sequenced in a study of cytomegalovirus exposure and HLA in healthy donors. Primers: 60 Vbeta forward and 13 Jbeta reverse. This table comes from immunoSEQ multiplex PCR, and its TCRdb copy is limited to in-frame clones, with some not included. The sample lists 130,000 to 150,000 clones; about 80% were seen once. Sequenced material: PBMCs. The receptors were gathered from a man aged 25-45 years in good health and CMV-seropositive.

V gene TRBV28 combines with J gene TRBJ1-5, with 9 bases identical to TRBD1. The CDR3 consists of 17 residues. Germline CDR1 and CDR2: MDHEN and SYDVKM. The V and J ends lost 2 bases and 5 bases, in that order; junction bases with no gene match: 10. CDR3 in DNA: TGTGCCAGCAGTTTAGCCTACAGGGGGCCTTTACATCAGCCCCAGCATTTT. It encodes CASSLAYRGPLHQPQHF.

J is TRBJ1-5 and V is TRBV7-2; no firm D call. This CDR3 comprises 15 residues. Germline assignment: CDR1 SGHTA and CDR2 FQGNSA. Trimming left V 6 bases short and J 6 bases short, with 18 bases between. CDR3 sequence (DNA): TGTGCCAGCAGTTCTGGGCTAGAGGGCATTCAGCCCCAGCATTTT. Protein: CASSSGLEGIQPQHF.

This chain uses TRBV7-9 with TRBJ2-6; TRBD1 agrees at 10 bases. Per the germline V gene, CDR1 is SEHNR and CDR2 is FQNEAQ (reference sequence). The CDR3 length is 18 residues. V lost 8 bases, J lost 1 base, and 11 bases stayed unmatched. CDR3 nucleotides: TGTGCCAGCGAGGGGGACAGGGGTTCAGGTTCTGGGGCCAACGTCCTGACTTTC. This codes for CASEGDRGSGSGANVLTF.

V usage is TRBV27 and J usage is TRBJ2-1, with a possible D match to TRBD2 (6 bases). The V end was cut by 3 bases, the J end by 10 bases, with 16 bases between. The CDR3 length is 14 residues. Germline assignment: CDR1 MNHEY and CDR2 SMNVEV (reference sequence). The CDR3 sequence is CASSFSGLYGEQFF. As DNA, the CDR3 is TGTGCCAGCAGTTTCTCGGGACTCTACGGCGAGCAGTTCTTC.

The table lists this clone with a few counts. Here the CDR3 reads CAISEDRDTYGYTF. The CDR3 nucleotides read TGTGCCATCAGTGAGGACCGGGACACCTATGGCTACACCTTC. The gene calls are TRBV10-3 and TRBJ1-2, with TRBD1 as a possible D gene (6 bases). Trimming shortened V by 2 bases and J by 4 bases, and 11 bases separated the two germline ends. Germline V gene data show CDR1 as ENHRY and CDR2 as SYGVKD. The CDR3 spans 14 residues.

The gene calls are TRBV11-2 and TRBJ1-2; the D gene is possibly TRBD1 (5 bases). Trimming removed 4 bases at V and 4 bases at J, with 19 bases between. The CDR3 contains 16 residues. The germline gives CDR1 SGHAT, CDR2 FQNNGV. The CDR3 reads CASSSHLDSPGYGYTF. DNA for the CDR3: TGTGCCAGCAGCTCACACCTAGACAGTCCCGGCTATGGCTACACCTTC.

This clone occurred once. The gene calls are TRBV7-8 and TRBJ2-7; 14 bases match TRBD2. This CDR3 contains 16 residues. With 6 bases clipped from V and 4 bases from J, the junction kept 8 bases outside the gene matches. The germline V gene has CDR1 SGHVS and CDR2 FQNEAQ. CDR3 bases: TGTGCCAGCAGAACGACTAGCGGGAGGGCTAGGTACGAGCAGTACTTC. Its translation is CASRTTSGRARYEQYF.

V and J are TRBV7-6 and TRBJ2-3; TRBD2 matches at 7 bases. This CDR3 has 16 amino acids. CDR1 is SGHVS and CDR2 is FNYEAQ in the germline V gene. Trimming at V came to 5 bases and at J to 0 bases, leaving 8 bases not matched to a gene. The DNA for the CDR3 is TGTGCCAGCAGCCCCCTCAGCGGGGTCAGCACAGATACGCAGTATTTT. This codes for CASSPLSGVSTDTQYF.

J is TRBJ1-6 and V is TRBV6-5; 9 positions agree with TRBD1. The CDR3 totals 16 residues. Per germline, CDR1 MNHEY and CDR2 SVGAGI. Trimming cost V 2 bases and J 7 bases; bases outside gene matches: 6. The CDR3 sequence is CASSYGTGIENSPLHF. The DNA for the CDR3 is TGTGCCAGCAGTTACGGGACAGGGATAGAGAATTCACCCCTCCACTTT.

The gene calls are TRBV4-1 and TRBJ2-7; D might be TRBD1 (6 bases). This CDR3 has 16 amino acids. The germline V gene has CDR1 MGHRA and CDR2 YSYEKL. V shed 4 bases and J shed 6 bases, with 22 bases lying between them. CDR3 DNA: TGCGCCAGCAGCCCACATGTGACAGGATACATTCTCGAGCAGTACTTC. The encoded protein is CASSPHVTGYILEQYF.

In its sample, this clone was seen a few times. A junction boundary mismatches the germline segment, possibly from a read error. DNA for the CDR3: TGTTCCAGCAGCTGGAACAGGTATCCCCGGGAGGGCTACACCTTC. Its translation is CSSSWNRYPREGYTF. The V and J genes are TRBV7-9 and TRBJ1-2, with D maybe TRBD1 (5 bases). Germline lookup yields CDR1 SEHNR and CDR2 FQNEAQ (reference sequence). The CDR3 contains 15 residues.

The chain joins TRBV4-3 to TRBJ1-6, with 7 bases that match TRBD1. Trimming removed 4 bases from V and 8 bases from J; junction bases left unmatched: 8. This CDR3 has 15 amino acids. Per germline, CDR1 LGHNA and CDR2 YSLEER. The CDR3 DNA reads as TGCGCCAGCAGCCCTGCTATTACAGGGGATTCACCCCTCCACTTT. It translates to CASSPAITGDSPLHF.

The chain employs TRBV18 and TRBJ1-2, with D possibly matching TRBD1 (5 bases). Germline lookup yields CDR1 KGHSH and CDR2 LQKENI. The CDR3 spans 13 residues. The ends were cut back, 2 bases at V and 5 bases at J, with 9 bases in the middle. The CDR3, as DNA: TGTGCCAGCTCACCAGGGGCGATTTATGGCTACACCTTC. It codes for CASSPGAIYGYTF. The whole variable domain, remainder taken from reference TRBV18 and TRBJ1-2, is NAGVMQNPRHLVRRRGQEARLRCSPMKGHSHVYWYRQLPEEGLKFMVYLQKENIIDESGMPKERFSAEFPKEGPSILRIQQVVRGDSAAYFCASSPGAIYGYTFGSGTRLTVV.

This chain uses TRBV7-8 with TRBJ2-3; the D gene is possibly TRBD2 (6 bases). Trimming cost V 2 bases and J 4 bases, with 16 bases left between them. The length of the CDR3 is 16 residues. Germline CDR1 and CDR2: SGHVS and FQNEAQ. This chain's CDR3 is CASSLMGGVGSDTQYF. Written as DNA, the CDR3 is TGTGCCAGCAGCTTAATGGGCGGGGTAGGATCAGATACGCAGTATTTT.

The sample holds one count of this clone. Germline is not matched at one junction end, which may reflect a read error. The rearrangement uses TRBV7-9 and TRBJ2-7, with 9 bases identical to TRBD1. The CDR3 runs 13 residues. Germline-derived CDR1 and CDR2 are SEHNR and FQNEAQ (reference sequence). The CDR3 region is CSSSIRTGDEQYF. The DNA of the CDR3 is TGTTCCAGCAGCATCCGGACAGGGGACGAGCAGTACTTC.

V gene TRBV28 combines with J gene TRBJ2-7; 9 bases agree with TRBD2. V was clipped by 3 bases and J by 8 bases; unmatched bases: 11. This CDR3 contains 15 residues. Germline values: CDR1 MDHEN, CDR2 SYDVKM. In nucleotides, the CDR3 is TGTGCCAGCAGTTTGGCCGGTCCCGGGACTAGCAAGCAGTACTTC. Amino acid sequence: CASSLAGPGTSKQYF.

The chain links TRBV6-1 to TRBJ2-7, with 8 bases lining up with TRBD1. The CDR3 is made up of 15 amino acids. V was pared by 6 bases and J by 2 bases, with 9 bases of the junction left unmatched. The germline V gene encodes CDR1 MNHNS and CDR2 SASEGT. In DNA form, the CDR3 reads TGTGCCAGCAGCTCCCCCAGGGGGCTTGCCTACGAGCAGTACTTC. Translating gives CASSSPRGLAYEQYF.

The chain carries TRBV4-3 and TRBJ2-5; 8 nucleotides line up with TRBD1. Germline CDR1 reads LGHNA; CDR2 reads YSLEER. V lost 1 base and J lost 4; bases outside the gene matches: 5. The CDR3 is 15 residues long. CDR3 bases: TGCGCCAGCAGCCAAGGGACAGGGATGGGAGAGACCCAGTACTTC. Translating it yields CASSQGTGMGETQYF.